Listed below are T cell receptor beta chains from one sample, sequenced in a study of Ad26.COV2.S vaccination and SARS-CoV-2 variants. Libraries were prepared by immunoSEQ multiplex PCR; TCRdb keeps only in-frame clonotypes and omits some of them. This sample has about 330,000 clones, with 85% to 90% found just once. The source material was peripheral blood, sampled in a trial of Ad26.COV2.S vaccine versus placebo. Receptors were obtained from a person aged 18-65 years who received the Ad26.COV2.S COVID-19 vaccine or a placebo. Both conserved end residues are part of each CDR3. The order of the fields is V gene, clone size, CDR3 length, D gene, J gene, CDR3 protein, CDR3 DNA. D genes are given only for firm matches. Only part of the rows carry a size: once, few, many, or a class if the clone is expanded.

TRBV7-3	-	18	TRBD1	TRBJ2-6	CASFPGTGRATGANVLTF	TGTGCCAGCTTTCCTGGGACAGGGAGGGCAACTGGGGCCAACGTCCTGACTTTC
TRBV3-1/TRBV3-2	-	11	TRBD1	TRBJ1-2	CASSPGGGYTF	TGTGCCAGCAGCCCAGGGGGTGGCTACACCTTC
TRBV11-1	-	11	-	TRBJ2-1	CASSRNNEQFF	TGTGCCAGCAGCCGAAACAATGAGCAGTTCTTC
TRBV10-3	-	15	TRBD1	TRBJ2-1	CASAPSGQGNNEQFF	TGTGCCAGTGCCCCGAGCGGACAGGGGAACAATGAGCAGTTCTTC
TRBV9	-	12	-	TRBJ2-1	CASSQAEKEQFF	TGTGCCAGCAGCCAGGCGGAAAAGGAGCAGTTCTTC
TRBV7-9	-	13	-	TRBJ2-2	CATTGQNTGELFF	TGTGCCACAACCGGGCAGAACACCGGGGAGCTGTTTTTT
TRBV29-1	-	14	TRBD2	TRBJ2-1	CSVDGRSSYNEQFF	TGCAGCGTTGACGGGAGGAGCTCCTACAATGAGCAGTTCTTC
TRBV28	-	15	-	TRBJ1-4	CASSLVTAAGQKLFF	TGTGCCAGCAGTTTAGTAACCGCCGCGGGTCAAAAACTGTTTTTT
TRBV7-6	-	17	-	TRBJ2-2	CASSLDQTRGGTGELFF	TGTGCCAGCAGCTTAGATCAGACGAGGGGTGGAACCGGGGAGCTGTTTTTT
TRBV25-1	-	16	-	TRBJ1-1	CASSAPDRAENTEAFF	TGTGCCAGCAGTGCCCCAGACAGAGCAGAGAACACTGAAGCTTTCTTT
TRBV19	-	18	TRBD2	TRBJ2-4	CASSTPGLAGGAKNIQYF	TGTGCCAGTAGTACCCCGGGACTAGCGGGAGGAGCCAAAAACATTCAGTACTTC
TRBV7-9	-	14	-	TRBJ1-1	CASSLGPGNTEAFF	TGTGCCAGCAGCTTAGGACCGGGAAACACTGAAGCTTTCTTT
TRBV5-4	-	17	TRBD1	TRBJ1-6	CASSLYVHRGGNSPLHF	TGTGCCAGCAGCTTGTACGTACACAGGGGAGGAAATTCACCCCTCCACTTT
TRBV7-9	few	16	-	TRBJ1-1	CASSPDILFQGPEAFF	TGTGCCAGCAGCCCCGACATCCTCTTCCAAGGGCCTGAAGCTTTCTTT
TRBV19	-	13	-	TRBJ1-5	CASSSRVNQPQHF	TGTGCCAGTAGCAGCAGGGTCAATCAGCCCCAGCATTTT
TRBV27	-	13	-	TRBJ1-2	CASSLRGGDGYTF	TGTGCCAGCAGTTTACGTGGGGGCGATGGCTACACCTTC
TRBV5-6	-	13	-	TRBJ1-1	CASSLSQNTEAFF	TGTGCCAGCAGCTTGTCCCAGAACACTGAAGCTTTCTTT
TRBV4-3	-	16	TRBD1	TRBJ1-4	CASSLGQGGSNEKLFF	TGCGCCAGCAGCCTGGGACAGGGTGGGTCTAATGAAAAACTGTTTTTT
TRBV30	-	13	-	TRBJ1-1	CAWSPGMNTEAFF	TGTGCCTGGAGTCCGGGGATGAACACTGAAGCTTTCTTT
TRBV7-2	-	17	-	TRBJ2-5	CASSPGTYGNVKETQYF	TGTGCCAGCAGCCCCGGCACCTACGGGAATGTGAAGGAGACCCAGTACTTC
TRBV5-4	-	15	-	TRBJ1-2	CASSLRIDPPYGYTF	TGTGCCAGCAGCTTGCGGATAGACCCTCCCTATGGCTACACCTTC
TRBV2	-	13	-	TRBJ2-2	CASTLGGIRELFF	TGTGCCAGCACCTTAGGGGGAATCAGGGAGCTGTTTTTT
TRBV10-3	-	13	-	TRBJ1-2	CAINGIGSGGYTF	TGTGCCATCAATGGGATAGGGTCGGGAGGCTACACCTTC
TRBV28	-	15	-	TRBJ1-4	CASSLQGGLNEKLFF	TGTGCCAGCAGCCTACAGGGAGGGTTGAATGAAAAACTGTTTTTT
TRBV12-3/TRBV12-4	-	11	-	TRBJ1-1	CASSFKSRAFF	TGTGCCAGCAGTTTTAAGAGTAGAGCTTTCTTT
TRBV27	once	15	-	TRBJ1-1	CASSLSDSENTEAFF	TGTGCCAGCAGTTTATCGGATTCAGAGAACACTGAAGCTTTCTTT